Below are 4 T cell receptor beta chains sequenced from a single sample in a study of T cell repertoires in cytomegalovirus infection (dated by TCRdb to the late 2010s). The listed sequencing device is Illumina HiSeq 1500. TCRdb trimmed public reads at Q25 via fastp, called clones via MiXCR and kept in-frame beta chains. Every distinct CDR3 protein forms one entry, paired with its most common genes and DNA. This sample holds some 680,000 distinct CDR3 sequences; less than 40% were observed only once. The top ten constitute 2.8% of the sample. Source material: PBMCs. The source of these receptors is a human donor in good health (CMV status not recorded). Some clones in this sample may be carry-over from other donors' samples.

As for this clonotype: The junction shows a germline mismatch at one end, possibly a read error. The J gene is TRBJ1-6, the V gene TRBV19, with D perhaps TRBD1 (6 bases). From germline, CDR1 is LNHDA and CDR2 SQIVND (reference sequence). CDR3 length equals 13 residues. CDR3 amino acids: CASRDKQNSPLHF. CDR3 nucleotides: TGTGCCAGCCGGGACAAGCAAAATTCACCCCTACACTTT.

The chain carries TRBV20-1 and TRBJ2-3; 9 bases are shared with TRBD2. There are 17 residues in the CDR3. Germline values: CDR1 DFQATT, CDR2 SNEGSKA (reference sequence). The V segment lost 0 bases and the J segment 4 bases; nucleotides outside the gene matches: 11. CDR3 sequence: CSARDWGGRAEADTQYF. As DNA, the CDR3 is TGCAGTGCTAGAGATTGGGGCGGGAGGGCCGAGGCAGATACGCAGTATTTT.

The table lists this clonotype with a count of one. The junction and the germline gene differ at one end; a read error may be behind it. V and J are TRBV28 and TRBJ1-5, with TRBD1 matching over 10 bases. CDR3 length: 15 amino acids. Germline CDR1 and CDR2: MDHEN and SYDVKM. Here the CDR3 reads CASRKPGQGIQTQTF. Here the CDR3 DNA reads TGTGCCAGCAGGAAGCCGGGACAGGGGATTCAGACCCAAACTTTT.

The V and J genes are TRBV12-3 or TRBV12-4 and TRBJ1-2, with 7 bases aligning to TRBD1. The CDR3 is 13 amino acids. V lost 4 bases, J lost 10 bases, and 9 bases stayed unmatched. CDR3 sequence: CASSSTRQGYYTF. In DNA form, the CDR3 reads TGTGCCAGCAGTTCAACTCGACAGGGTTACTACACCTTC.